These T cell receptor beta chains were read from a single sample in a study of blood T cell repertoires in COVID-19. Repertoires were generated with immunoSEQ multiplex PCR, while TCRdb's copy carries only in-frame clones and drops some. This table has 150,000 to 200,000 clones, approximately 86% appearing once. Sequences were obtained from peripheral blood. The receptor set was obtained from a man between 65 and 79 years old with active or convalescent COVID-19. CDR3s leave out the opening cysteine and the closing phenylalanine or tryptophan.

j_call: TRBJ2-3
cdr3_length: 15
v_call: TRBV5-4
cdr3_aa: ASSLAGQGAGTDTQY

j_call: TRBJ2-1
cdr3_length: 14
v_call: TRBV4-3
cdr3_aa: ASSQERSGSYNEQF

j_call: TRBJ2-1
cdr3_length: 14
v_call: TRBV27
cdr3_aa: ASSSGGLASYNEQF

j_call: TRBJ1-2
cdr3_length: 12
v_call: TRBV6-1
cdr3_aa: ASSDGTGASGYT

j_call: TRBJ1-1
cdr3_length: 12
v_call: TRBV11-2
cdr3_aa: ASSLLRGNTEAF

j_call: TRBJ2-1
cdr3_length: 12
v_call: TRBV7-9
cdr3_aa: ASGPWSNYNEQF

j_call: TRBJ1-5
cdr3_length: 13
v_call: TRBV19
cdr3_aa: ASSRGGRSNQPQH

j_call: TRBJ2-7
cdr3_length: 15
v_call: TRBV16
cdr3_aa: ASSQLRPDRNSYEQY

j_call: TRBJ2-2
cdr3_length: 14
v_call: TRBV28
cdr3_aa: ASSIVATRNTGELF

j_call: TRBJ2-7
cdr3_length: 14
v_call: TRBV11-2
cdr3_aa: ASSPRSGTGFYEQY

j_call: TRBJ2-5
cdr3_length: 12
v_call: TRBV7-2
cdr3_aa: ASSLVWTEETQY

j_call: TRBJ2-3
cdr3_length: 14
v_call: TRBV11-2
cdr3_aa: ASSPAGGPSTDTQY

j_call: TRBJ2-1
cdr3_length: 11
v_call: TRBV9
cdr3_aa: ASSVGLAGDSF

j_call: TRBJ1-1
cdr3_length: 11
v_call: TRBV27
cdr3_aa: ASSSYRTLTAF

j_call: TRBJ2-7
cdr3_length: 11
v_call: TRBV28
cdr3_aa: ASSFRAGNEQY

j_call: TRBJ2-7
cdr3_length: 18
v_call: TRBV9
cdr3_aa: ASSVHARDRGLADSYEQY

j_call: TRBJ1-6
cdr3_length: 13
v_call: TRBV5-4
cdr3_aa: ASSLEVTANSPLH

j_call: TRBJ1-1
cdr3_length: 11
v_call: TRBV5-5
cdr3_aa: ASSSDRGTEAF

j_call: TRBJ2-3
cdr3_length: 13
v_call: TRBV27
cdr3_aa: ASSSSGALTDTQY

j_call: TRBJ1-3
cdr3_length: 13
v_call: TRBV3-1/TRBV3-2
cdr3_aa: ASSEIGHRENTIY

j_call: TRBJ2-1
cdr3_length: 13
v_call: TRBV7-2
cdr3_aa: ASSFQVGPWNEQF

j_call: TRBJ1-1
cdr3_length: 13
v_call: TRBV28
cdr3_aa: ASSSPGAANTEAF

j_call: TRBJ1-1
cdr3_length: 11
v_call: TRBV28
cdr3_aa: ASSLRENTEAF

j_call: TRBJ2-4
cdr3_length: 14
v_call: TRBV6-2/TRBV6-3
cdr3_aa: ASSYDPSGTRNIQY

j_call: TRBJ2-3
cdr3_length: 16
v_call: TRBV7-2
cdr3_aa: ASSLEGSSGRARVTQY

j_call: TRBJ1-5
cdr3_length: 16
v_call: TRBV9
cdr3_aa: ATRDDRTPYYSNQPQH